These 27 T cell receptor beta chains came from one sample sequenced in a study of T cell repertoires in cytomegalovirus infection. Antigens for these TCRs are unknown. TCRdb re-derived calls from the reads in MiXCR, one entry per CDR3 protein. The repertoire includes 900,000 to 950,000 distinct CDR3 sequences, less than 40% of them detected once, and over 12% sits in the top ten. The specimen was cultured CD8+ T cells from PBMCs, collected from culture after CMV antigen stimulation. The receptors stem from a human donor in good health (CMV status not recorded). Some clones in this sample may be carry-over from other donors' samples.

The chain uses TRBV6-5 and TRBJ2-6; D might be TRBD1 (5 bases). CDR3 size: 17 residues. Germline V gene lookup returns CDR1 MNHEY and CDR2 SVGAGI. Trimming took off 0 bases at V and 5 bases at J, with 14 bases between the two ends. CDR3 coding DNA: TGTGCCAGCAGTTACTCGGGGCCCTCCTTAAGGGCCAACGTCCTGACTTTC. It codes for CASSYSGPSLRANVLTF.

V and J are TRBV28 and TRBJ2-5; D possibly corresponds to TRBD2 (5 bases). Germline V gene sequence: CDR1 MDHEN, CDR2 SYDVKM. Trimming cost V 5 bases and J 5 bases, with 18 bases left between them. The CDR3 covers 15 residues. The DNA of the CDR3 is TGTGCCAGCAGTAACTATGATGCGACGGGGGAGACCCAGTACTTC. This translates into CASSNYDATGETQYF.

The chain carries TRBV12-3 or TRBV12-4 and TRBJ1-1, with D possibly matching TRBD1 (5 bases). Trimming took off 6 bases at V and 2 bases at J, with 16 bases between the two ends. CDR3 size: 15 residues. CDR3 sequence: CASRKGFEGNTEAFF. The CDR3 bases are TGTGCCAGCAGGAAGGGGTTTGAGGGCAACACTGAAGCTTTCTTT.

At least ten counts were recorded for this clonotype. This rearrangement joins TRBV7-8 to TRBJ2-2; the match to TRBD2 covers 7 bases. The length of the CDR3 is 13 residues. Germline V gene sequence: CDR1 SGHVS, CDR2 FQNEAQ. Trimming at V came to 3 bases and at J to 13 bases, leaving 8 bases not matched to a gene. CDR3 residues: CASSFPRREWLFF. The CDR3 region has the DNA TGTGCCAGCAGCTTCCCGAGGCGGGAGTGGCTGTTTTTT.

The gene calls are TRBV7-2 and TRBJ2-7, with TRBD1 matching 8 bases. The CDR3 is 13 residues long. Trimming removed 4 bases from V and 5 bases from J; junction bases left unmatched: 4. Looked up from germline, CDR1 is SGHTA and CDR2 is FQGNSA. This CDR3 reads CASSSDRGNEQYV. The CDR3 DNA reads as TGTGCCAGCAGCTCAGACAGGGGAAACGAGCAGTACGTC.

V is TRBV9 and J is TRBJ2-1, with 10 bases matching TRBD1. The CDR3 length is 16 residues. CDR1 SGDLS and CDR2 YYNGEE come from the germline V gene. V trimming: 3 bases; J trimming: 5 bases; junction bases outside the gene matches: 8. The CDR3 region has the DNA TGTGCCAGCAGCGACCCGGACAGGGGGGACAACAATGAGCAGTTCTTC. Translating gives CASSDPDRGDNNEQFF.

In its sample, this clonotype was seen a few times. CDR3 sequence (DNA): TGTGCCAGCAGCCCTAGACTAGCGGGGGGGCCAAGTGAGACCCAGTACTTC. Amino acids: CASSPRLAGGPSETQYF. This chain uses TRBV7-6 with TRBJ2-5; 14 bases fit TRBD2. The CDR3 spans 17 residues. Germline trimming cut 5 bases from V and 5 bases from J; bases unmatched to any gene: 10. Germline loops: CDR1 SGHVS, CDR2 FNYEAQ.

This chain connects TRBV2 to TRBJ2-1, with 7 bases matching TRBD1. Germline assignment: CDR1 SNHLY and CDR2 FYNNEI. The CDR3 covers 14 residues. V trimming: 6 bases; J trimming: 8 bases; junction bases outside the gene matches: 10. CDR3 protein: CASSAYDRVDEQFF. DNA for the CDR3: TGTGCCAGCAGCGCATATGACAGGGTGGATGAGCAGTTCTTC.

The CDR3 loop is CSARDRGQSFFYGYTF. In nucleotides, the CDR3 is TGCAGTGCTAGAGATCGAGGACAGTCTTTTTTCTATGGCTACACCTTC. The genes are TRBV20-1 and TRBJ1-2; D is possibly TRBD1 (6 bases). This CDR3 is built from 16 residues. CDR1 DFQATT and CDR2 SNEGSKA come from the germline V gene (reference sequence). The V end was cut by 0 bases, the J end by 4 bases, with 18 bases between.

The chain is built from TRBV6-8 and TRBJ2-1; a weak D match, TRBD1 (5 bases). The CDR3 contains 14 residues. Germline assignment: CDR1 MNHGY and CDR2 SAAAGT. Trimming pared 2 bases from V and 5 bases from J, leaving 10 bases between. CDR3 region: CASSYPGHHNEQFF. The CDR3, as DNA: TGTGCCAGCAGTTACCCCGGACATCACAATGAGCAGTTCTTC.

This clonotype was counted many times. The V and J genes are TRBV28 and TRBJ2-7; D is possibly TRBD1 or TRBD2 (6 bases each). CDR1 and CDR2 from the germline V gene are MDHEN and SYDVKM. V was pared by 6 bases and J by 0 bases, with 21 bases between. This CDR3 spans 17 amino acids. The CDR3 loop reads CASSPKGGGSGSYEQYV. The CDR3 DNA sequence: TGTGCCAGCAGCCCAAAGGGGGGAGGTTCGGGCTCCTACGAGCAGTACGTC.

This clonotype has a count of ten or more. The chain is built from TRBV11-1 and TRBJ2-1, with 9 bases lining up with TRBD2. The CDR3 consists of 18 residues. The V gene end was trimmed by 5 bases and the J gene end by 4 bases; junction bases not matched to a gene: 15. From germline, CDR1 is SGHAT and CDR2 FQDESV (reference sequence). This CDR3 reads CASSPDPAGGQDYNEQFF. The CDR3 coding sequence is TGTGCCAGCAGCCCAGACCCAGCGGGGGGCCAGGATTACAATGAGCAGTTCTTC.

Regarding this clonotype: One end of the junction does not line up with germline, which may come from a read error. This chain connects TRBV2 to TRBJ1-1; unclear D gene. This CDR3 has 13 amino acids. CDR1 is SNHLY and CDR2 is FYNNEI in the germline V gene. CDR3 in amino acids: CARSEYIYTEAFF. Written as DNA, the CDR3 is TGTGCCCGCAGTGAATACATTTACACTGAAGCTTTCTTT.

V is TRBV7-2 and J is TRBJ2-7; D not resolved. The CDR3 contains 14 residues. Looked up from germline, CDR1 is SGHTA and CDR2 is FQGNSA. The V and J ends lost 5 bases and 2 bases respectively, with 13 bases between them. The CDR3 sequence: CASSHPSAPYEQYV. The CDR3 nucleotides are TGTGCCAGCAGCCACCCCTCAGCGCCCTACGAGCAGTACGTC.

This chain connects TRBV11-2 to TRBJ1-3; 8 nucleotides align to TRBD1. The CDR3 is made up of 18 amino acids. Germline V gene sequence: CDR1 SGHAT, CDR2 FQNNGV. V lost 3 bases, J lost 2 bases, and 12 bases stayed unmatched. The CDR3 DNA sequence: TGTGCCAGCAGCTTCTCAAGGCTCCAGGGGGCAACTGGAAACACCATATATTTT. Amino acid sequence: CASSFSRLQGATGNTIYF.

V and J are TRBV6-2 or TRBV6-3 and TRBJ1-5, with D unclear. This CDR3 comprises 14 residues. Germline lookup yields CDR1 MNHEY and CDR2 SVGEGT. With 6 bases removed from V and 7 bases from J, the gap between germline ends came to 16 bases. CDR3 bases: TGTGCCAGCAGCCAGGAAGGGAATCGCCAGCCCCAGCATTTT. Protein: CASSQEGNRQPQHF.

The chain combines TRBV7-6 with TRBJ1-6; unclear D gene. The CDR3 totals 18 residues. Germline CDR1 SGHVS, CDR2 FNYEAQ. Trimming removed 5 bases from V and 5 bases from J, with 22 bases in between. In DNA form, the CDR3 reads TGTGCCAGCAGCCTAGACCCGTCAGGCGGCCCAGATAATTCACCCCTCCACTTT. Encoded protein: CASSLDPSGGPDNSPLHF.

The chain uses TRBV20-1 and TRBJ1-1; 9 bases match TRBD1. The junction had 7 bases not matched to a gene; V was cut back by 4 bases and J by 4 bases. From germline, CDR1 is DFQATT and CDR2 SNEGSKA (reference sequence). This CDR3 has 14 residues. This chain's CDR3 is CSAKYRGQITEAFF. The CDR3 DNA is TGCAGTGCTAAGTACAGGGGGCAGATCACTGAAGCTTTCTTT.

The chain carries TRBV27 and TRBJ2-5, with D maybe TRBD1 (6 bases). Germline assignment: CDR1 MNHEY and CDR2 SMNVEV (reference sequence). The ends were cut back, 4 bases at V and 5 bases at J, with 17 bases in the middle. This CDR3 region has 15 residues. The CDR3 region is CASSSNPTGWETQYF. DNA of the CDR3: TGTGCCAGCAGTTCCAACCCCACAGGGTGGGAGACCCAGTACTTC.

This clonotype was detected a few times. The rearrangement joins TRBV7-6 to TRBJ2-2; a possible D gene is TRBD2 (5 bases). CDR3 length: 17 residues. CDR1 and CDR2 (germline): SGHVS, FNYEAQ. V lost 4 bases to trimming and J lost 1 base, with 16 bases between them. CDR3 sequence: CASSSPQYSENTGELFF. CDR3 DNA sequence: TGTGCCAGCAGCTCACCCCAATATAGCGAGAACACCGGGGAGCTGTTTTTT.

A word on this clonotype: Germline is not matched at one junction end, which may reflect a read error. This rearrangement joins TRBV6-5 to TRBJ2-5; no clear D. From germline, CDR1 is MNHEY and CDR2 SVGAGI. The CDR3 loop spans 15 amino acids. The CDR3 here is CAGSYSAQVSGTQYF. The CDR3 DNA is TGTGCCGGCAGTTACTCGGCCCAGGTCTCTGGGACCCAGTACTTC.

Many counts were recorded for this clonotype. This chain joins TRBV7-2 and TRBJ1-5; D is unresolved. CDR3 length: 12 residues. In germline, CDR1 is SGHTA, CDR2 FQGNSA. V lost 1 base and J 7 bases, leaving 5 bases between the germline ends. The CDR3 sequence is CASSLVGQPQHF. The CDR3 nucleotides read TGTGCCAGCAGCTTAGTAGGCCAGCCCCAGCATTTT.

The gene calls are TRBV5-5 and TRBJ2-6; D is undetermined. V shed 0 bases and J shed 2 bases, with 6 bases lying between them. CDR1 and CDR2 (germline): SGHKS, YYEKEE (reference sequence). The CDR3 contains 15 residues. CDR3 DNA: TGTGCCAGCAGCTTGGCCCCGGCTGGGGCCAACGTCCTGACTTTC. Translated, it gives CASSLAPAGANVLTF. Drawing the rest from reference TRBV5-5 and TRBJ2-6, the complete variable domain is DAGVTQSPTHLIKTRGQQVTLRCSPISGHKSVSWYQQVLGQGPQFIFQYYEKEERGRGNFPDRFSARQFPNYSSELNVNALLLGDSALYLCASSLAPAGANVLTFGAGSRLTVL.

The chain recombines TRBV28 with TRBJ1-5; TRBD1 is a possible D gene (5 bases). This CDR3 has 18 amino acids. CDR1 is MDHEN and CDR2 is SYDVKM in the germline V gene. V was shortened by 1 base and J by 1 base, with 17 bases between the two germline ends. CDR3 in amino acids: CASSLFLQANPSNQPQHF. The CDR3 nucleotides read TGTGCCAGCAGTTTATTTTTACAGGCCAACCCGAGCAATCAGCCCCAGCATTTT.

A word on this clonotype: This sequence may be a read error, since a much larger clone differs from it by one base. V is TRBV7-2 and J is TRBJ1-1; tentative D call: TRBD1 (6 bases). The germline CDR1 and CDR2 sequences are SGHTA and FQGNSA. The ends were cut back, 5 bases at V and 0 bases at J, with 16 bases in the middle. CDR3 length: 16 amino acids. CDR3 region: CASSPGERGMNTEAFF. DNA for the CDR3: TGTGCCAGCAGCCCCGGGGAGAGGGGGATGAACACTGAAGCTTTCTTT. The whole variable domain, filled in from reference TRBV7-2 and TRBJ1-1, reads GAGVSQSPSNKVTEKGKDVELRCDPISGHTALYWYRQSLGQGLEFLIYFQGNSAPDKSGLPSDRFSAERTGGSVSTLTIQRTQQEDSAVYLCASSPGERGMNTEAFFGQGTRLTVV.

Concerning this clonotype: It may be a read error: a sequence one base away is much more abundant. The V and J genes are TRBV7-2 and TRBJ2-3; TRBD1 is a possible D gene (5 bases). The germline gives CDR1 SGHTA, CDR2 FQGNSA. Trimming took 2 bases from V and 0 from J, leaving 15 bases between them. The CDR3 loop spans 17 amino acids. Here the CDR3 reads CASSLNTVGLSTDTQYF. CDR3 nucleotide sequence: TGTGCCAGCAGCTTAAATACAGTGGGGCTTAGCACAGATACGCAGTATTTT.

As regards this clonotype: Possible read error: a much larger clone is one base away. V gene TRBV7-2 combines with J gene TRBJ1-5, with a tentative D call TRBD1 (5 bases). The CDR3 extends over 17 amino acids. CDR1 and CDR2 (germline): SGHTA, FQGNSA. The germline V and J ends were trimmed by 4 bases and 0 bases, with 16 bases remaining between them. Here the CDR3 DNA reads TGTACCAGCAGCTCCATCGACAGTCAGTTTAGCAATCAGCCCCAGCATTTT. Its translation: CTSSSIDSQFSNQPQHF.